This TCR beta chain was recovered during a study of OX40 agonist ivuxolimab in advanced cancers. The protocol was immunoSEQ multiplex PCR, while the TCRdb copy is restricted to in-frame clones and leaves out a portion. The profile shows approximately 74,000 clones, roughly 90% of them singletons. This CDR3 comprises 14 residues. The germline CDR1 and CDR2 sequences are SGHTA and FQGNSA. Trimming cost V 0 bases and J 3 bases, with 7 bases left between them. This TCR came from an adult with an advanced solid tumor such as melanoma, head and neck, liver or kidney cancer. The source was CD4+ or CD8+ T cells sorted from blood, collected in a trial of the OX40 agonist ivuxolimab. This sequence joins TRBV7-2 and TRBJ2-3, with D hard to call. The CDR3 loop reads CASSLASFTDTQYF. In DNA form, the CDR3 reads TGTGCCAGCAGCTTAGCCAGTTTTACAGATACGCAGTATTTT.